The rows below give T cell receptor beta chains drawn from one sample of a study of metastatic and nonmetastatic thyroid tumors. TCRdb reassembled clones from the PCR reads with MiXCR. The table includes 34,000 or so clones, approximately 16% detected once. The sample was blood. The source is a female donor with papillary thyroid cancer or a benign thyroid nodule (not recorded which). Some clones in this sample may be carry-over from other donors' samples. CDR3s include the opening cysteine and the closing phenylalanine or tryptophan. D genes are given only for firm matches. Clone size is not always given. Where it is, it says once, few, many or a class for expanded clones.

TRBV20-1	many	TRBJ1-2	-	TGCAGTGCGCGCTTAAGGGGCTACACCTTC	CSARLRGYTF
TRBV6-1	many	TRBJ2-2	-	TGTGCCAGCAAACCGGGACGGGAGAACACCGGGGAGCTGTTTTTT	CASKPGRENTGELFF
TRBV20-1	many	TRBJ1-6	TRBD1	TGCAGTGGGTCGGGACAGGAGAATTCACCCCTCCACTTT	CSGSGQENSPLHF
TRBV14	many	TRBJ2-1	-	TGTGCCAGCAGCCACGACAATGAGCAGTTCTTC	CASSHDNEQFF
TRBV5-1	many	TRBJ1-4	-	TGCGCCAGCAGCTTGGGGGAGGGAGAGGCTGAAAAACTGTTTTTT	CASSLGEGEAEKLFF
TRBV6-1	medium-sized	TRBJ2-7	-	TGTGCCTGTAGGTCAAACTACGAGCAGTACTTC	CACRSNYEQYF
TRBV7-7	many	TRBJ2-3	-	TGTGCTAGCAGCCCTCTAGGAGCAGATACGCAGTATTTT	CASSPLGADTQYF
TRBV6-5	many	TRBJ1-6	-	TGTGCCAGCAGTTACTCGAGGAATTATAATTCACCCCTCCACTTT	CASSYSRNYNSPLHF
TRBV19	few	TRBJ1-1	TRBD1	TGTGCCAGTAGTGACCAGGGGGCAACTGAAGCTTTCTTT	CASSDQGATEAFF
TRBV12-3/TRBV12-4	many	TRBJ1-1	-	TGTGCCAGCAGTTTTCTTACAGCCCAGAACACTGAAGCTTTCTTT	CASSFLTAQNTEAFF
TRBV5-1	many	TRBJ2-1	TRBD2	TGCGCCAGCAGCTTGGTAGCGGGAGGGCCCTATGAGCAGTTCTTC	CASSLVAGGPYEQFF
TRBV5-5	many	TRBJ2-7	TRBD2	TGTGCCAGCAGCCCCCCGACTAGCGGATCCTACGAGCAGTACTTC	CASSPPTSGSYEQYF
TRBV5-1	-	TRBJ1-3	-	TGCGCCAGCAGCTCCTTCGGGGGGGTAGACACCATATATTTT	CASSSFGGVDTIYF
TRBV4-2	many	TRBJ1-3	-	TGTGCCAGCAGCCAAGACGCCGGGCCCCGCTCTGGAAACACCATATATTTT	CASSQDAGPRSGNTIYF
TRBV6-2/TRBV6-3	many	TRBJ1-5	TRBD1	TGTGCCAGCAGTTACTCCGGGACAGGGGGCTCGCGTAATCAGCCCCAGCATTTT	CASSYSGTGGSRNQPQHF
TRBV7-8	many	TRBJ2-1	-	TGTGCCAGCACCGCGAGGGACTTTAGCTCCTACAATGAGCAGTTCTTC	CASTARDFSSYNEQFF
TRBV2	-	TRBJ1-4	TRBD1	TGTGCCAGCAGTCCCCGGGACAGGGGGCGTAATGGGAATCAAAAACTTTTTTTT	CASSPRDRGRNGNQKLFF
TRBV12-3/TRBV12-4	medium-sized	TRBJ2-7	TRBD2	TGTGCCAGCAGTCTTGGACTAGCGGGAGAGGGCGAGCAGTACTTC	CASSLGLAGEGEQYF
TRBV12-3/TRBV12-4	few	TRBJ1-5	-	TGTGCCAGCAGCTGGACATGGTACCCCCTTCCTCAGCCCCAGCATTTT	CASSWTWYPLPQPQHF
TRBV6-1	many	TRBJ2-7	-	TGTGCCAGCAAGTTGGGCCACCAGGAGCAGTACTTC	CASKLGHQEQYF
TRBV2	many	TRBJ1-4	TRBD1	TGTGCCAGCAGTTGGACAGGGCGGAATGAAAAACTGTTTTTT	CASSWTGRNEKLFF
TRBV7-9	many	TRBJ2-5	TRBD1	TGTGCCAGCAGCGCTCGGACAGGACGAAGGGGACAAGAGACCCAGTACTTC	CASSARTGRRGQETQYF
TRBV27	few	TRBJ2-1	TRBD2	TGTGCCAGCAGCCTCCGAGCCAGACTAGCCCTAATGAATGAGCAGTTCTTC	CASSLRARLALMNEQFF
TRBV12-3/TRBV12-4	-	TRBJ2-5	TRBD2	TGTGCCAGCAGTTTTGCGGGAGGTGCGGGAGGGACCCAGTACTTC	CASSFAGGAGGTQYF
TRBV6-1	many	TRBJ1-6	-	TGTGCCAGCAGTGAAGGGCAGGGTGGTAATTCACCCCTCCACTTT	CASSEGQGGNSPLHF
TRBV6-1	many	TRBJ1-1	-	TGTGCCAGCCCTTCCGAGGGTGGCACTGAAGCTTTCTTT	CASPSEGGTEAFF
TRBV5-6	-	TRBJ1-2	-	TGTGCCAGCAGCCAGGTACGGAGCTATGGCTACACCTTC	CASSQVRSYGYTF
TRBV15	many	TRBJ1-1	-	TGTGCCACCAGCAGAGTGCAGGGGAGAAGGACTGAAGCTTTCTTT	CATSRVQGRRTEAFF
TRBV5-6	many	TRBJ1-2	-	TGTGCCAGCAGCCGATACTATGGCTACACCTTC	CASSRYYGYTF
TRBV6-2/TRBV6-3	-	TRBJ2-1	TRBD2	TGTGCCAGCCTATCCGGGACTAGCGGGAAACGTGGCCCTTACAATGAGCAGTTCTTC	CASLSGTSGKRGPYNEQFF
TRBV5-1	many	TRBJ2-1	TRBD2	TGCGCCAGCAGCTCTAGCGGGAGGGCCTTCAGCTCCTACAATGAGCAGTTCTTC	CASSSSGRAFSSYNEQFF
TRBV29-1	many	TRBJ2-2	-	TGCAGCGTTGTGGATCAGAGCACCGGGGAGCTGTTTTTT	CSVVDQSTGELFF
TRBV20-1	many	TRBJ1-5	TRBD1	TGCAGTGCTCGGACAGGGGTGGGTCAGCCCCAGCATTTT	CSARTGVGQPQHF
TRBV28	many	TRBJ1-2	-	TGTGCCAGCAGTTTAGGCGGGGGCTCGGGTGGCTACACCTTC	CASSLGGGSGGYTF
TRBV20-1	many	TRBJ1-1	TRBD1	TGCAGTGATTTACAGGGGCCACCCGAAGCTTTCTTT	CSDLQGPPEAFF
TRBV20-1	many	TRBJ2-5	-	TGCAGTGCTAGAGGAGGGGGGCTAGGGGAGACCCAGTACTTC	CSARGGGLGETQYF
TRBV9	many	TRBJ2-1	TRBD2	TGTGCCAGCAGCTCAACCCCACTAGCGGGATACAATGAGCAGTTCTTC	CASSSTPLAGYNEQFF
TRBV2	few	TRBJ2-7	-	TGTGCCAGCAGCCGGGACGGGGCCTCCTACGAGCAGTACTTC	CASSRDGASYEQYF
TRBV6-5	-	TRBJ2-7	-	TGTGCCAGCATTTCTGGAGCTGGGGGTCCCTACGAGCAGTACTTC	CASISGAGGPYEQYF
TRBV6-1	many	TRBJ1-4	-	TGTGCCAGCAGTGAACTGTCAGAGCCAGCAACTAATGAAAAACTGTTTTTT	CASSELSEPATNEKLFF
TRBV11-2	many	TRBJ2-7	TRBD1	TGTGCCAGCAGCACGACGGGACAGGTCTCCTACGAGCAGTACTTC	CASSTTGQVSYEQYF
TRBV18	many	TRBJ1-1	-	TGTGCCAGCTCACTCTGGACAGAGAACACTGAAGCTTTCTTT	CASSLWTENTEAFF
TRBV28	medium-sized	TRBJ1-2	-	TGTGCCAGCAGTCCCATGGGGGAGAACTATGGCTACACCTTC	CASSPMGENYGYTF
TRBV27	many	TRBJ1-3	-	TGTGCCAGCAGACTTCTCGGGGGAAACACCATATATTTT	CASRLLGGNTIYF
TRBV19	-	TRBJ1-5	-	TGTGCCAGTAGTACCGAGGCGGGGGATGACAACGAGCCCCAGCATTTT	CASSTEAGDDNEPQHF
TRBV10-3	many	TRBJ2-1	TRBD2	TGTGCCATCAGCAGCGGGGTCAGCTCCTACAATGAGCAGTTCTTC	CAISSGVSSYNEQFF
TRBV5-6	many	TRBJ2-4	TRBD1	TGTGCCAGCAGCTTTGGGCAGGGGGCGAACATTCAGTACTTC	CASSFGQGANIQYF
TRBV2	many	TRBJ2-5	-	TGTGCCAGCCGCGAGTACCCCCAAGGCGGGGAGACCCAGTACTTC	CASREYPQGGETQYF
TRBV7-8	many	TRBJ1-2	-	TGTGCCAGCAGCCGAGGACAGTCCCGCTATGGCTACACCTTC	CASSRGQSRYGYTF
TRBV12-3/TRBV12-4	many	TRBJ2-6	-	TGTGCCAGCAGTTTAAGGGGGGGCACTGGGGCCAACGTCCTGACTTTC	CASSLRGGTGANVLTF
TRBV5-6	many	TRBJ2-7	-	TGTGCCAGCAGCTTGGGTCCTAGCGAGCAGTACTTC	CASSLGPSEQYF
TRBV6-2/TRBV6-3	few	TRBJ1-6	-	TGTGCCAGCAGTTACTCGTCGGGGGATTCACCCCTCCACTTT	CASSYSSGDSPLHF
TRBV12-3/TRBV12-4	many	TRBJ2-5	-	TGTGCCAGCAGTTTGGCAGGGCTTCAAGAGACCCAGTACTTC	CASSLAGLQETQYF
TRBV10-1	-	TRBJ2-1	-	TGCGCCAGCAGTGAGAGGACTGGCGGTGGTAATGAGCAGTTCTTC	CASSERTGGGNEQFF
TRBV5-1	many	TRBJ2-1	TRBD2	TGCGCCAGCAGCTTAGCAATGAGGGCCTCGAGGGGGACTAGCGAGAACAATGAGCAGTTCTTC	CASSLAMRASRGTSENNEQFF
TRBV20-1	many	TRBJ2-7	TRBD1	TGCAGTGCTGCGGACAGGGCTAACGAGCAGTACTTC	CSAADRANEQYF
TRBV24-1	many	TRBJ2-5	-	TGTGCCACCAGTGGGGGGGGGGGCGCGGGTCAAGAGACCCAGTACTTC	CATSGGGGAGQETQYF
TRBV19	many	TRBJ2-7	-	TGTGCCAGTAGCACTACAGGGACCTACGAGCAGTACTTC	CASSTTGTYEQYF
TRBV28	many	TRBJ2-7	-	TGTGCCAGCAGTTTAACGCCGGGCAAATCCTACGAGCAGTACTTC	CASSLTPGKSYEQYF